This T cell receptor (beta chain) was sequenced during a study of Ad26.COV2.S vaccination and SARS-CoV-2 variants. Study-wide points: Measurements of TCR breadth and depth may have given underestimates of the total T cell responses. Spike-specific TCR breadth ran higher among vaccine recipients than placebo recipients.

With regard to this clone: Its matching antigen is unknown.

Here immunoSEQ multiplex PCR was the method, and the copy in TCRdb shows in-frame clones only, minus some. The data show 200,000 to 250,000 clones, over 75% seen once. Trimming shortened V by 1 base and J by 3 bases, and 11 bases separated the two germline ends. CDR1 and CDR2 (germline): SGHRS, YFSETQ. The CDR3 consists of 15 residues. The treatment was: about 20 received Ad26.COV2.S at low or high dose, single or two shots; several received placebo; per-sample allocation not given. At day 63 after the first vaccine or placebo injection, samples were drawn. An adult of 18-55 years in Boston served as donor.

The V and J genes are TRBV5-1 and TRBJ2-1; tentatively, D is TRBD2 (6 bases). The material was peripheral blood, obtained in a trial of Ad26.COV2.S vaccine versus placebo. The source of this sequence is a person aged 18-65 years who received the Ad26.COV2.S COVID-19 vaccine or a placebo. This CDR3 is CASSLSGTGYNEQFF. In DNA, the CDR3 is TGCGCCAGCAGCTTGTCAGGGACTGGCTACAATGAGCAGTTCTTC.